This T cell receptor (beta chain) originates from a study of shared clonotypes between healthy human individuals. Naive CD8 isolation took CD45RO-negative cells positively selected for CCR7 and excluded terminally differentiated effector memory CD45RA+ cells. TCRdb's copy holds only in-frame clones and misses some; the assay was immunoSEQ multiplex PCR. The table records 1.5 million to 2.5 million clones, approximately 94% of them present only once. The sample consisted of naive CD8+ T cells sorted from blood. The receptor comes from a man between 18 and 29 years old in good health.

The CDR3 region is CASSLEWGEETQYF. The DNA for the CDR3 is TGTGCCAGCAGCTTAGAATGGGGGGAAGAGACCCAGTACTTC. The V gene is TRBV11-2, the J gene TRBJ2-5, with D maybe TRBD2 (6 bases). There are 14 residues in the CDR3. The V end was cut by 0 bases, the J end by 3 bases, with 8 bases between. CDR1 is SGHAT and CDR2 is FQNNGV in the germline V gene.